This record concerns one TCR beta chain sequence. Antigen: not known. Each TCR beta library was made by quantitative 5'-RACE that incorporated molecular barcodes. TCRdb re-called the 5' RACE reads with MiXCR, one entry per CDR3 protein. The sample has 250,000 to 400,000 distinct CDR3 sequences, under 14% seen once. This entry is derived from a study of CD8 T cells in ankylosing spondylitis. General observations from the study: Clones that were linked to disease were CD8+ and were relatively rare in peripheral blood. Seven to nine highly homologous variants formed a TCR beta motif that appeared characteristic of ankylosing spondylitis blood.

CDR3 length: 14 residues. V shed 6 bases and J shed 4 bases, with 15 bases lying between them. The source is a female donor with ankylosing spondylitis or in good health (not recorded which). The V and J genes are TRBV12-3 or TRBV12-4 and TRBJ1-1, with D unresolved. Sequencing was performed on blood, either unsorted or a sorted T cell fraction (not recorded which). The CDR3 protein is CASSPSRAGTEAFF. As DNA, the CDR3 is TGTGCCAGCAGCCCGAGTCGGGCGGGCACTGAAGCTTTCTTT.